Sequencing of this TCR beta chain was carried out in a study of blood T cell repertoires in COVID-19. At the level of the study: T cells, B-cell-depleted T cells, or PBMCs supplied cDNA or gDNA.

The V gene lost 5 bases and the J gene lost 7 bases, with 11 bases spanning the gap. Germline V lookup: CDR1 SNHLY, CDR2 FYNNEI. The CDR3 contains 12 residues. Categorization into cohorts depended on clinical history that participants reported. Cohort 3 donors counted as recovered after two negative PCRs, clearance, or resolved symptoms. Authors' processing steps: Amplifying reference gene primers gave estimates of nucleated cell counts. Data came from immunoSEQ multiplex PCR; TCRdb stores just in-frame clones and leaves some out. The V and J calls and clone size were taken over from that table, and D and trimming were inferred from the DNA. Here the sample spans 260,000 or so clones, 85% being singletons.

Sample: PBMCs or T cells enriched from blood (not recorded which). The clonotype originates from a woman in her fifties or sixties who had recovered from COVID-19. The rearrangement links TRBV2 to TRBJ2-5; D might be TRBD1 (6 bases). Here the CDR3 reads CASSPGVGTQYF. In DNA, the CDR3 is TGTGCCAGCAGTCCAGGGGTCGGGACCCAGTACTTC.